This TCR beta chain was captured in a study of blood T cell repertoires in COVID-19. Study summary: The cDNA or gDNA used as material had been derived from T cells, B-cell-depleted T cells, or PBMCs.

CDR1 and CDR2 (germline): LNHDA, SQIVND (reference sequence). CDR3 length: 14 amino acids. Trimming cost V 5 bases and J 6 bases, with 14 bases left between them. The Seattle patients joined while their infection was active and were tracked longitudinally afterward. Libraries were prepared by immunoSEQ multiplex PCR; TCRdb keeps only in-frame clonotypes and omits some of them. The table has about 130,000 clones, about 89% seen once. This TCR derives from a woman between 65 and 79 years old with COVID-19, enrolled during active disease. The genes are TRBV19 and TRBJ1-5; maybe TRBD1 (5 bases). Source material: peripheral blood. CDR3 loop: CASSARQIGQPQHF. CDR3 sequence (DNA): TGTGCCAGTAGTGCCCGACAGATAGGTCAGCCCCAGCATTTT. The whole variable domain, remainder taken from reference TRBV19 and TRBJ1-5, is DGGITQSPKYLFRKEGQNVTLSCEQNLNHDAMYWYRQDPGQGLRLIYYSQIVNDFQKGDIAEGYSVSREKKESFPLTVTSAQKNPTAFYLCASSARQIGQPQHFGDGTRLSIL.